The present T cell receptor beta chain was sequenced within a study of T cell responses to AZD1222 COVID-19 vaccine. CDR3 length: 12 amino acids. V gave up 0 bases and J gave up 6 bases, with 7 bases separating them. Germline V gene sequence: CDR1 SGHRS, CDR2 YFSETQ. TCRdb's copy holds only in-frame clones and misses some; the assay was immunoSEQ multiplex PCR. In the table there are some 120,000 clones, about 90% of which are singletons. As to this clone: The antigen is unknown.

Findings and caveats of the study: There were mostly white British donors and more females than males, and clonal diversity was possibly underestimated. Reports say nearly half of spike-specific TCRs go after unmutated variant regions. Repertoires were sampled only after the peak T cell response.

The material was peripheral blood, obtained on day 0 of AZD1222 vaccination. This chain connects TRBV5-1 to TRBJ2-7; perhaps D is TRBD1 or TRBD2 (5 bases each). The TCR was taken from an adult in good health. DNA for the CDR3: TGCGCCAGCAGCTTGGGGGGGAGCGAGCAGTACTTC. It is translated as CASSLGGSEQYF. Filled out from reference TRBV5-1 and TRBJ2-7, the complete variable domain reads KAGVTQTPRYLIKTRGQQVTLSCSPISGHRSVSWYQQTPGQGLQFLFEYFSETQRNKGNFPGRFSGRQFSNSRSEMNVSTLELGDSALYLCASSLGGSEQYFGPGTRLTVT.